These T cell receptor beta chains were read from a single sample in a study of cytomegalovirus exposure and HLA in healthy donors. The repertoire was sequenced with immunoSEQ multiplex PCR; TCRdb's copy has only in-frame clones and lacks some. This table has 150,000 to 200,000 clones, 80% to 85% appearing once. What was sequenced was PBMCs. The receptors shown here come from a man aged 40-50 years in good health and CMV-seropositive. Each CDR3 is given with its conserved first and last residue. D genes are given only for firm matches. The size field is filled for only some rows; it gives once, few, many or a size class.

j_call,v_call,d_call,clone_size,cdr3_length,cdr3_nt,cdr3_aa
TRBJ2-7,TRBV20-1,TRBD1,-,11,TGCAGTGCTGGACAGGACTACGAGCAGTACTTC,CSAGQDYEQYF
TRBJ2-7,TRBV4-3,-,-,15,TGCGCCAGCAGCCAAGGGCAAGGAGGGGCCTACGAGCAGTACTTC,CASSQGQGGAYEQYF
TRBJ2-2,TRBV7-6,-,few,19,TGTGCCAGCAGCTTACCCGGGACTTCGCTGGCCGCGAACACCGGGGAGCTGTTTTTT,CASSLPGTSLAANTGELFF
TRBJ1-1,TRBV29-1,-,-,15,TGCAGCGTTGGAGCCCCCGGGGTTAGGAACACTGAAGCTTTCTTT,CSVGAPGVRNTEAFF
TRBJ2-5,TRBV4-3,-,-,15,TGCGCCAGCAGCCAAGGTGGCAGGGCCCAAGAGACCCAGTACTTC,CASSQGGRAQETQYF
TRBJ2-1,TRBV6-5,-,-,12,TGTGCCAGCAGTCTTAGTTCTGATGAGCAGTTCTTC,CASSLSSDEQFF
TRBJ1-3,TRBV6-1,-,-,17,TGTGCCAGCAGTGACCTCCGGGGGATTCTCTCTGGAAACACCATATATTTT,CASSDLRGILSGNTIYF
TRBJ1-1,TRBV4-3,-,-,16,TGCGCCAGCAGCCAAGATCCGAGCGTTGGGAACACTGAAGCTTTCTTT,CASSQDPSVGNTEAFF
TRBJ2-1,TRBV28,-,-,13,TGTGCCAGCAGTCCCCCTAGCTACAATGAGCAGTTCTTC,CASSPPSYNEQFF
TRBJ2-6,TRBV5-1,-,once,16,TGCGCCAGCAGCTTGGCACGAGGGCCTGGGGCCAACGTCCTGACTTTC,CASSLARGPGANVLTF
TRBJ1-5,TRBV7-2,TRBD1,-,15,TGTGCCAGCAGCTTAGGACAGGGGATCAGGCAGCCCCAGCATTTT,CASSLGQGIRQPQHF
TRBJ2-3,TRBV4-2,-,many,16,TGTGCCAGCAGCCAAGACGATGGTGGCGGGGTAGATACGCAGTATTTT,CASSQDDGGGVDTQYF
TRBJ2-7,TRBV9,TRBD2,once,15,TGTGCCAGCAGCGTTGGGACTATTCCTTCGTACGAGCAGTACTTC,CASSVGTIPSYEQYF
TRBJ2-5,TRBV14,TRBD1,-,14,TGTGCCAGCAGGCCAGGGGGATTCCAAGAGACCCAGTACTTC,CASRPGGFQETQYF
TRBJ2-6,TRBV6-5,TRBD2,-,15,TGTGCCAGCCAGCTTACGGGAGGTGGGGCCAACGTCCTGACTTTC,CASQLTGGGANVLTF
TRBJ2-1,TRBV9,-,-,13,TGTGCCAGCAGCGTGGGAGTCTACAATGAGCAGTTCTTC,CASSVGVYNEQFF
TRBJ1-3,TRBV6-6,-,-,16,TGTGCCAGCAGAACCCGGCAGGAGGGCTCTGGAAACACCATATATTTT,CASRTRQEGSGNTIYF
TRBJ2-7,TRBV7-9,-,-,14,TGTGCCAGCAGCCCCCGGGACTTCCCTTACGAGCAGTACTTC,CASSPRDFPYEQYF
TRBJ1-6,TRBV4-1,-,-,16,TGCGCCAGCAGCCAAGATCCCGGCGGGAACAAGTGGCCCCTCCACTTT,CASSQDPGGNKWPLHF
TRBJ2-5,TRBV29-1,TRBD2,-,15,TGCAGCGTTGAGGGCTACCGGGGGGGTGGCGAGACCCAGTACTTC,CSVEGYRGGGETQYF
TRBJ1-1,TRBV19,-,-,18,TGTGCCAGTAGTATTGGGTTCCTTCGGTACAGGCCGAACACTGAAGCTTTCTTT,CASSIGFLRYRPNTEAFF
TRBJ2-6,TRBV15,-,once,16,TGTGCCACCAGCAGAGGCCGAGGATCTGGGGCCAACGTCCTGACTTTC,CATSRGRGSGANVLTF
TRBJ2-7,TRBV4-1,TRBD1,-,14,TGCGCCAGCAGCCCGCGACAGGGGGCTGTCGAGCAGTACTTC,CASSPRQGAVEQYF
TRBJ1-6,TRBV30,TRBD1,-,15,TGTGCCTGGAGTGGGAGGACAGGGAAAAATTCACCCCTCCACTTT,CAWSGRTGKNSPLHF
TRBJ1-5,TRBV9,TRBD1,-,20,TGTGCCAGCAGCGTAGGGCTAGCTCGGTTGACAGGGAGGAGAGATCAGCCCCAGCATTTT,CASSVGLARLTGRRDQPQHF
TRBJ2-7,TRBV5-4,-,few,14,TGTGCCAGCAGCGTGACAGCCCTTTCCTACGAGCAGTACTTC,CASSVTALSYEQYF
TRBJ1-4,TRBV19,-,-,16,TGTGCCAGTAGTATCGGCAGGGTTTTGAGTAATGAAAAACTGTTTTTT,CASSIGRVLSNEKLFF
TRBJ2-7,TRBV13,-,-,14,TGTGCCAGCAGCTTAGTTAACAGGGCCTACGAGCAGTACTTC,CASSLVNRAYEQYF
TRBJ2-1,TRBV19,TRBD2,-,15,TGTGCCAGTAGTATCTCCGGGGGGTTCTACAATGAGCAGTTCTTC,CASSISGGFYNEQFF
TRBJ2-7,TRBV19,-,once,14,TGTGCCAGTAGTATATCCGGGATTGGCTACGAGCAGTACTTC,CASSISGIGYEQYF
TRBJ2-3,TRBV21-1,-,-,14,TGTGCCAGCAGCAGAGACTCGACGGGAAGTACGCAGTATTTT,CASSRDSTGSTQYF
TRBJ2-5,TRBV19,TRBD1,-,14,TGTGCCAGTAGTAGTGGGACAGGGGGGGAGACCCAGTACTTC,CASSSGTGGETQYF
TRBJ1-5,TRBV15,TRBD1,-,15,TGTGCCACCAGCGGCGACAGGGTTAGCAATCAGCCCCAGCATTTT,CATSGDRVSNQPQHF
TRBJ1-2,TRBV15,TRBD1,-,16,TGTGCCACCAGCACCGCCGGGACAGGGATAGTCTATGGCTACACCTTC,CATSTAGTGIVYGYTF
TRBJ1-2,TRBV30,TRBD1,-,13,TGTGCCTGGAGGGACAGGGGGTTGGGTGGCTACACCTTC,CAWRDRGLGGYTF
TRBJ1-2,TRBV5-1,TRBD1,-,17,TGCGCCAGCAGCCTCACCGGACAGGGAAAGACATTCTATGGCTACACCTTC,CASSLTGQGKTFYGYTF
TRBJ2-2,TRBV27,TRBD1,-,15,TGTGCCAGCACTCCAGGACAGGGGGCGATCGGGGAGCTGTTTTTT,CASTPGQGAIGELFF
TRBJ1-4,TRBV4-2,-,-,14,TGTGCCAGCGGCCCCCCCACAACTAATGAAAAACTGTTTTTT,CASGPPTTNEKLFF
TRBJ2-1,TRBV10-2,TRBD2,-,14,TGCGCCAGTGGGACTAGCGGGGGGTGGAATGAGCAGTTCTTC,CASGTSGGWNEQFF
TRBJ1-2,TRBV27,TRBD1,-,14,TGTGCCAGCAGCCAGGGGGCCCCCCCCTATGGCTACACCTTC,CASSQGAPPYGYTF
TRBJ2-7,TRBV6-6,-,-,13,TGTGCCAGCAAAAGTACAGGCTCGGACGAGCAGTACTTC,CASKSTGSDEQYF
TRBJ2-7,TRBV28,TRBD1,-,15,TGTGCCAGCAGCCTGACAGGGGGTTTCTCCTACGAGCAGTACTTC,CASSLTGGFSYEQYF
TRBJ1-2,TRBV5-1,TRBD1,few,15,TGCGCCAGCAGCCCTGGCGACAGGGGGTTTGATGGCTACACCTTC,CASSPGDRGFDGYTF
TRBJ1-5,TRBV28,-,-,17,TGTGCCAGCACCCCCCCGAGGGACACCTTCCGAAATCAGCCCCAGCATTTT,CASTPPRDTFRNQPQHF
TRBJ2-5,TRBV7-2,TRBD2,-,16,TGTGCCAGCAGCTTAAGACTAGCGGGGGGGCTCGAGACCCAGTACTTC,CASSLRLAGGLETQYF
TRBJ1-1,TRBV6-4,TRBD1,-,14,TGTGCCAGCAGTACGACAGGGGATGACACTGAAGCTTTCTTT,CASSTTGDDTEAFF
TRBJ2-4,TRBV10-1,TRBD2,-,13,TGCGCCAGCAGTGAGACCGGGGGGAACATTCAGTACTTC,CASSETGGNIQYF
TRBJ2-3,TRBV18,-,few,16,TGTGCCAGCTCACCCTCTTTGTCAACTAGCACAGATACGCAGTATTTT,CASSPSLSTSTDTQYF
TRBJ1-4,TRBV4-1,-,-,15,TGCGCCAGCAGCCAAGACAGGGTCGTTCGATGGAAACTGTTTTTT,CASSQDRVVRWKLFF
TRBJ2-3,TRBV5-1,-,-,13,TGCGCCAGCAGGTCCACTAGCACAGATACGCAGTATTTT,CASRSTSTDTQYF
TRBJ1-1,TRBV18,TRBD1,once,15,TGTGCCAGCTCACCACGGACAGGGCCCGACACTGAAGCTTTCTTT,CASSPRTGPDTEAFF